In its sample, the clone carrying this TCR beta chain was seen once. Its antigen is not identified. The authors split each subset's genomic DNA evenly across several immunoSEQ plates. The authors' processing: Filtering differed since immunoSEQ provided only junctions, with no quality scores. Only in-frame clones appear in the TCRdb table, and some are missing; sequencing was by immunoSEQ multiplex PCR. Clonal size and the V and J genes are those of that table, whereas D and trimming came from the DNA. This table has approximately 2.4 million clones, approximately 96% appearing once. The record originates from a study of shared clonotypes between healthy human individuals. Study-level points and caveats: Rarefaction revealed incomplete sorted-subset sequencing despite large depth. Only blood was sampled, and tissue TCR repertoires likely differ from blood ones.

V dropped 4 bases and J dropped 0; count of bases not matched to a gene: 12. CDR1 and CDR2 from the germline V gene are SGHVS and FQNEAQ. The CDR3 spans 18 residues. This chain joins TRBV7-8 and TRBJ1-1; 9 nucleotides align to TRBD1. The sequenced material came from naive CD4+ T cells sorted from blood. The subset: CD45RA+ positively selected. The source of this sequence is a man aged 18 to 30 in good health. Written as DNA, the CDR3 is TGTGCCAGCAGCTCGTCGGGACAGGGCAGAGTATTGAACACTGAAGCTTTCTTT. Translation gives CASSSSGQGRVLNTEAFF.